This T cell receptor (beta chain) appears in the sequencing data of a study of control samples from healthy donors and cancer patients. Clones were sequenced by immunoSEQ multiplex PCR, and TCRdb holds only the in-frame ones, with some missing. The sample includes some 150,000 clones, roughly 93% of them seen just once. The CDR3 covers 14 residues. Germline CDR1 and CDR2: SGDLS and YYNGEE. Unmatched junction bases numbered 5, after V lost 2 bases and J lost 9 bases. The sample taken for sequencing was blood. This receptor was taken from a man aged 45 to 65 in good health. This sequence joins TRBV9 and TRBJ2-1; 10 nucleotides align to TRBD1. The CDR3 DNA reads as TGTGCCAGCAGCGTGAAGACAGGGGGCGGTGAGCAGTTCTTC. Translating gives CASSVKTGGGEQFF.